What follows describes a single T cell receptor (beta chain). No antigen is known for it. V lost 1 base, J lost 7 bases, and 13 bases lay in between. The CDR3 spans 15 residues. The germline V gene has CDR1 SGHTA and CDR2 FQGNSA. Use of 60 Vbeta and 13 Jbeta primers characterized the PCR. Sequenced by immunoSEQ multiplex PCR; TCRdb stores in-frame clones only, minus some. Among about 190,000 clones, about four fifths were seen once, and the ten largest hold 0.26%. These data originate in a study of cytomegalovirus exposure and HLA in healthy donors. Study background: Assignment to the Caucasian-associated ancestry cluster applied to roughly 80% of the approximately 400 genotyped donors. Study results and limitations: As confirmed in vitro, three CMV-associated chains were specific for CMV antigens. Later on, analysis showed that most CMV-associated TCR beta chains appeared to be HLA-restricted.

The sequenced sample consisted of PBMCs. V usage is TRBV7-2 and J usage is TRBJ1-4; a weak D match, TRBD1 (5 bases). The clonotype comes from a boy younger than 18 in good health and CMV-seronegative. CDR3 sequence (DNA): TGTGCCAGCAGCTTAGTCGGGGGGGTCAGTGAAAAACTGTTTTTT. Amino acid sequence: CASSLVGGVSEKLFF.